The clone carrying this T cell receptor (beta chain) was seen only a few times. Produced via immunoSEQ multiplex PCR; TCRdb's table is partial and in-frame only. The table includes 45,000 to 50,000 clones, 79% detected once. In germline, CDR1 is LNHDA, CDR2 SQIVND (reference sequence). V lost 7 bases to trimming and J lost 0 bases, with 12 bases between them. CDR3 length: 14 amino acids. Time point of the sample: pretreatment peripheral blood. This entry belongs to a study of PD-L1 blockade in urothelial cancer. This rearrangement joins TRBV19 to TRBJ1-1; a weak D match, TRBD1 (5 bases). This receptor was taken from a man aged 65 to 85 with urothelial cancer. Material: PBMCs, obtained around atezolizumab (anti-PD-L1) treatment. DNA of the CDR3: TGTGCCAGTACCCCGCCAGGGCTGAACACTGAAGCTTTCTTT. This encodes CASTPPGLNTEAFF.